This T cell receptor beta chain derives from a study of T-cell reconstitution after alpha-beta-depleted transplantation in children. Construction of the TCRbeta library involved unique molecular identifiers. TCRdb reprocessed the PCR reads via MiXCR and lists one record per CDR3 protein. This sample carries fewer than 3,000 distinct CDR3 sequences, around 20% of them seen once, and the ten largest clones take about 38%. The CDR3 has 14 amino acids. V was clipped by 1 base and J by 2 bases, with 9 bases between them. Germline V CDR1 and CDR2: LGHNA, YNFKEQ. For this clonotype: Its cognate antigen is unknown.

Study outcomes and limitations: Several hundred expanded graft clones reportedly were the source of alpha-beta T cells about two months after transplant. Surviving thymic progenitors and recipient T cells were the source of high TCRbeta diversity at day 60 in some patients. T-cell numbers and diversity, one year after transplant, stemmed largely from T cells that were newly produced.

This sequence originates from a female patient between 10 and 17 years old who had a stem cell transplant for acute lymphoblastic leukemia, so the T cells may come from the graft donor. Sequences were derived from PBMCs, mostly from graft donor cells, sampled 60 days after TCRalphabeta/CD19-depleted stem cell transplant. The V and J genes are TRBV4-2 and TRBJ2-7; D is undetermined. CDR3 region: CASSQGDGAYEQYF. The CDR3 nucleotides read TGTGCCAGCAGCCAAGGGGATGGGGCCTACGAGCAGTACTTC.